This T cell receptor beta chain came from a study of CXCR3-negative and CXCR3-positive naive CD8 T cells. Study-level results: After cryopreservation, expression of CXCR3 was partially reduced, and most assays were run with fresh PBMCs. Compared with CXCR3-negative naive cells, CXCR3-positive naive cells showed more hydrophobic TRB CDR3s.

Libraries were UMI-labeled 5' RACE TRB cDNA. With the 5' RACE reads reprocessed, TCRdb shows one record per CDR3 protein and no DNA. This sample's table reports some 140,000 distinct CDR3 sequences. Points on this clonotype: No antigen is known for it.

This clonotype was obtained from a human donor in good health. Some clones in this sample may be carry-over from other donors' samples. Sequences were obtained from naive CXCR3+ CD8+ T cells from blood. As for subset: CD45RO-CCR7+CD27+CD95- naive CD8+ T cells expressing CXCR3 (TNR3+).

CDR3: CASSEALRSGANTGELFF. The chain couples TRBV2 to TRBJ2-2. This CDR3 spans 18 amino acids. Germline V gene sequence: CDR1 SNHLY, CDR2 FYNNEI.